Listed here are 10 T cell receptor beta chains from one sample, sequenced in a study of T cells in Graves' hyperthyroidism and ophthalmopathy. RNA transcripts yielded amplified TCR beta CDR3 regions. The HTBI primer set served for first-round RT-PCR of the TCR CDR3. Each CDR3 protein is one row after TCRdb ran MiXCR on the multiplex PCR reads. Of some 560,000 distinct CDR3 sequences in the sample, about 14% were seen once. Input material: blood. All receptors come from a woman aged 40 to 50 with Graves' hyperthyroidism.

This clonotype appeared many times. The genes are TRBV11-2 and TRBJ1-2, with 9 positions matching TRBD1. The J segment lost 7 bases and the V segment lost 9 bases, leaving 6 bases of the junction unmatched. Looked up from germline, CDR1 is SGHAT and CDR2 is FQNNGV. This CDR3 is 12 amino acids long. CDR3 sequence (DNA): TGTGCCAGTTCGACAGGGGGTAGTGGCTACACCTTC. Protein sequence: CASSTGGSGYTF.

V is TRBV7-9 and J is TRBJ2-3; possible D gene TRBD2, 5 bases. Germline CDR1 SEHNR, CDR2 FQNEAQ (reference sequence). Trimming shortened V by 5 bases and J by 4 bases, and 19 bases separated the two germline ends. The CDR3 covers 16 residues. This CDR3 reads CASSPLVRLTADTQYF. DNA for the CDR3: TGTGCCAGCAGCCCCTTGGTACGACTAACTGCAGATACGCAGTATTTT. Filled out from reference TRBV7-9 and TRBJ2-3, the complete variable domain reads DTGVSQNPRHKITKRGQNVTFRCDPISEHNRLYWYRQTLGQGPEFLTYFQNEAQLEKSRLLSDRFSAERPKGSFSTLEIQRTEQGDSAMYLCASSPLVRLTADTQYFGPGTRLTVL.

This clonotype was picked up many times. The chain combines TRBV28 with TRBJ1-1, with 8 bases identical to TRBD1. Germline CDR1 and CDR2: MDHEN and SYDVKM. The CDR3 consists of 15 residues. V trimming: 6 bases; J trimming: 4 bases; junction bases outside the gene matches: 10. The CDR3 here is CASRPEDRVGTEAFF. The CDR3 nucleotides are TGTGCCAGCAGGCCCGAGGACAGGGTAGGCACTGAAGCTTTCTTT.

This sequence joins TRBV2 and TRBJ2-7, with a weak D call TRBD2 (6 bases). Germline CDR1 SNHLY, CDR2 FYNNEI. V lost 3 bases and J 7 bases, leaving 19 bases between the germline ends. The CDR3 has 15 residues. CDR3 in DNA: TGTGCCAGCAGTGATAGTCGGGAGCAGGGATGGGAGCAGTACTTC. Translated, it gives CASSDSREQGWEQYF.

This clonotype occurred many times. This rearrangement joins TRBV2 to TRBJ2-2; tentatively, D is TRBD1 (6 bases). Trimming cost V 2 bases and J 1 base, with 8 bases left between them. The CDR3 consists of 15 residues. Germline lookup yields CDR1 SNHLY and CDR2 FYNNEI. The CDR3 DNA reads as TGTGCCAGCAGTGAATGGACAGTGAACACCGGGGAGCTGTTTTTT. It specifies CASSEWTVNTGELFF.

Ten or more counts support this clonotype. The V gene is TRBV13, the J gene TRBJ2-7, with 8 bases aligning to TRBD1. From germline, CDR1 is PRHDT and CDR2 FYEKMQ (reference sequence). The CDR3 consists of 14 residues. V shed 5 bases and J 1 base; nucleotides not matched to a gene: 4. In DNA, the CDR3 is TGTGCCAGCAGCACGACAGGGGAATCCTACGAGCAGTACTTC. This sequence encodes CASSTTGESYEQYF.

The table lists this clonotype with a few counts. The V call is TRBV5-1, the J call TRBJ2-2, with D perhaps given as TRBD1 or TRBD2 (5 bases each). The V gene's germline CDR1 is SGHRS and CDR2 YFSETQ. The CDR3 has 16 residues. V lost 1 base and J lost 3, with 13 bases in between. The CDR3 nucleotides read TGCGCCAGCAGCTTGTTGGCTGGGGACGACACCGGGGAGCTGTTTTTT. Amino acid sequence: CASSLLAGDDTGELFF.

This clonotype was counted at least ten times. CDR3 sequence reads: CASSDGTSGRVDTQYF. The DNA for the CDR3 is TGTGCCAGCAGTGACGGGACTAGCGGGAGAGTAGATACGCAGTATTTT. The V call is TRBV6-1, the J call TRBJ2-3, with 14 bases matching TRBD2. Trimming at V came to 3 bases and at J to 5 bases, leaving 4 bases not matched to a gene. CDR1 and CDR2 from the germline V gene are MNHNS and SASEGT. The CDR3 is 16 amino acids.

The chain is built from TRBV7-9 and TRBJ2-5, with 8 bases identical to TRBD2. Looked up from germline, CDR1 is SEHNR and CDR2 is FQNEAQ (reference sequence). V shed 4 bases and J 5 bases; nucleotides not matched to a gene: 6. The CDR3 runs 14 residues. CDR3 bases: TGTGCCAGCAGCTCCCGGACTAGCTTGGAGACCCAGTACTTC. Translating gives CASSSRTSLETQYF.

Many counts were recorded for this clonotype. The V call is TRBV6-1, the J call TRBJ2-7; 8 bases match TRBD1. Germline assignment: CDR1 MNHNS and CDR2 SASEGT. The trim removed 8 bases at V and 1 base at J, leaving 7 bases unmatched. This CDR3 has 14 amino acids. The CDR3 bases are TGTGCCAGCGGTTCCGGGACAGGTTCCTACGAGCAGTACTTC. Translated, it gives CASGSGTGSYEQYF.